This TCR beta chain is from a study of control samples from healthy donors and cancer patients. The germline V gene encodes CDR1 WNHNN and CDR2 SYGVQD (reference sequence). The trim removed 6 bases at V and 2 bases at J, leaving 6 bases unmatched. The length of the CDR3 is 14 residues. Here immunoSEQ multiplex PCR was the method, and the copy in TCRdb shows in-frame clones only, minus some. The sample yields roughly 100,000 clones, approximately 92% seen once. The V gene is TRBV10-1, the J gene TRBJ2-5, with TRBD1 matching over 7 bases. Sequencing used blood. The sequence was obtained from a human donor in good health. The donor label of this sample is uncertain. CDR3 nucleotide sequence: TGCGCCAGCAGCCGGACAGGCGAACAAGAGACCCAGTACTTC. Amino acid sequence: CASSRTGEQETQYF.